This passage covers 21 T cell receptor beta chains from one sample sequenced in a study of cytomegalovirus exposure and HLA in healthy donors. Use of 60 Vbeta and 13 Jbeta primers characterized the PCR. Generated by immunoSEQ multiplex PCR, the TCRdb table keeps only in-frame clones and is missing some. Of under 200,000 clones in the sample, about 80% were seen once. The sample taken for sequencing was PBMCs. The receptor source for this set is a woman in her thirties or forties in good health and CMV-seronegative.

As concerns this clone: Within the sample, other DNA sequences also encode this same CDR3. The CDR3 protein is CASSYTGGNQPQHF. The DNA for the CDR3 is TGCGCCAGCAGTTATACGGGGGGCAATCAGCCCCAGCATTTT. J is TRBJ1-5 and V is TRBV5-1; perhaps TRBD1 as D (5 bases). Germline V gene data show CDR1 as SGHRS and CDR2 as YFSETQ. The CDR3 totals 14 residues. Between the trimmed V and J ends, which lost 5 bases and 2 bases, there was a span of 11 bases.

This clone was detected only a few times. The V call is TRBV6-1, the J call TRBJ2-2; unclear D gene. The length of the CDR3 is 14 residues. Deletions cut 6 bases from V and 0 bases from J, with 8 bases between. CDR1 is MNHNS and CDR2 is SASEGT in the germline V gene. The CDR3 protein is CASRAASNTGELFF. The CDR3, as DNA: TGTGCCAGCAGGGCCGCCTCGAACACCGGGGAGCTGTTTTTT.

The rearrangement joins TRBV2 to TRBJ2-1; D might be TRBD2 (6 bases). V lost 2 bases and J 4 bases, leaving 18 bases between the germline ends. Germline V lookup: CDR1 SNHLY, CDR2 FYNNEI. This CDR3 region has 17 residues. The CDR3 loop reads CASSEPPGGRRYNEQFF. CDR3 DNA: TGTGCCAGCAGTGAACCCCCTGGGGGGAGAAGGTACAATGAGCAGTTCTTC.

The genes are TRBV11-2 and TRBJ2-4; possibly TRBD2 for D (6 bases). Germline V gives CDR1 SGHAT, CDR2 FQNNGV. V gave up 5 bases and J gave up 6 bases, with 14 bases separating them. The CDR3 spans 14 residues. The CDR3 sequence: CASSPSAGGNIQYF. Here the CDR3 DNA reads TGTGCCAGCAGCCCCTCGGCCGGGGGAAACATTCAGTACTTC.

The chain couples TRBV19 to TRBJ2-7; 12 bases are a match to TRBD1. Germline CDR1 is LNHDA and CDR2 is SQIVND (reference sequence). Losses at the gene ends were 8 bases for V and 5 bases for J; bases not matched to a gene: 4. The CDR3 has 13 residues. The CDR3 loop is CASGTGGLNEQYF. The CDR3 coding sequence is TGTGCCAGTGGGACAGGGGGCTTGAACGAGCAGTACTTC.

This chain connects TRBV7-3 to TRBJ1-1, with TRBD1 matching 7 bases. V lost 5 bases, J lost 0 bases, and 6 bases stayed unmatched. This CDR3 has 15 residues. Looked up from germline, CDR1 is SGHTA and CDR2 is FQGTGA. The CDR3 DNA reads TGTGCCAGCAGCCACTCGGGGACAGTGAACACTGAAGCTTTCTTT. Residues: CASSHSGTVNTEAFF.

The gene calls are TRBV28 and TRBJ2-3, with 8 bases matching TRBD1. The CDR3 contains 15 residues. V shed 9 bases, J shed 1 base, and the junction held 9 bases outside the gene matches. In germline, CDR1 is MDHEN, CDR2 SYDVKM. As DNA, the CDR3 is TGTGCCAGTTCAGGACAGGGCCTTGGCACAGATACGCAGTATTTT. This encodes CASSGQGLGTDTQYF.

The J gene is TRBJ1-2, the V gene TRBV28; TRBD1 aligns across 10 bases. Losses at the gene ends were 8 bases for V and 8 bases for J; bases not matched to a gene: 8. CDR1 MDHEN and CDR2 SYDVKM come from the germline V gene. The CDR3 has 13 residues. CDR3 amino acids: CASLRQGAGGYTF. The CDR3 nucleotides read TGTGCCAGCTTGAGACAGGGGGCGGGGGGCTACACCTTC.

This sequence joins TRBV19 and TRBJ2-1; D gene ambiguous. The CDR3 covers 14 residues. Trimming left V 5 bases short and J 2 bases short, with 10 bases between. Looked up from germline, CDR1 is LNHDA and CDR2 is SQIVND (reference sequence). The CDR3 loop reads CASSVLRTYNEQFF. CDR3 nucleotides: TGTGCCAGTAGTGTTTTGCGAACCTACAATGAGCAGTTCTTC.

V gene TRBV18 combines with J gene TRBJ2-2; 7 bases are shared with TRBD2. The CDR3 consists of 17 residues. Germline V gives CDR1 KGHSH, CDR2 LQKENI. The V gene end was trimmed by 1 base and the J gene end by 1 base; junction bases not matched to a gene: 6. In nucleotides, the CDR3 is TGTGCCAGCTCACCACTCCCCGCTAGCGGGAACACCGGGGAGCTGTTTTTT. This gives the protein CASSPLPASGNTGELFF. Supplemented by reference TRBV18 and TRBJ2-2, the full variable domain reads NAGVMQNPRHLVRRRGQEARLRCSPMKGHSHVYWYRQLPEEGLKFMVYLQKENIIDESGMPKERFSAEFPKEGPSILRIQQVVRGDSAAYFCASSPLPASGNTGELFFGEGSRLTVL.

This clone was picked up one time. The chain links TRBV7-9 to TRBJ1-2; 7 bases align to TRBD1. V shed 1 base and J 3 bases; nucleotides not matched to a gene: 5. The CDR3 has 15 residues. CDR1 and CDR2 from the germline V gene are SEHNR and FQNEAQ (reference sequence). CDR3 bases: TGTGCCAGCAGCTTAGGAGCAGGGGGAGACTATGGCTACACCTTC. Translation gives CASSLGAGGDYGYTF.

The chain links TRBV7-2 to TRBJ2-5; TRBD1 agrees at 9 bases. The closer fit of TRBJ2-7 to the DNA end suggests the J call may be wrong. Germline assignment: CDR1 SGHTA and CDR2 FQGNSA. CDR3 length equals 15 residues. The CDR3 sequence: CASSTAGTGIYEQYF. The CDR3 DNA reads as TGTGCCAGCAGCACCGCGGGGACAGGGATCTACGAGCAGTACTTC.

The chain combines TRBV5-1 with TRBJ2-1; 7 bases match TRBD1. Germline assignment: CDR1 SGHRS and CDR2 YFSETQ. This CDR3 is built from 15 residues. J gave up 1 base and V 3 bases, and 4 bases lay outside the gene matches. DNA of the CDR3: TGCGCCAGCAGCTCCCCGGGACAGTCCTACAATGAGCAGTTCTTC. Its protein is CASSSPGQSYNEQFF.

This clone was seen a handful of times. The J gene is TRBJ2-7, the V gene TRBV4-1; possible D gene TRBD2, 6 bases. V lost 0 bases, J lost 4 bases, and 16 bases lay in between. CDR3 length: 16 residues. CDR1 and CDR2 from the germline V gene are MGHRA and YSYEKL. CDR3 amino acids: CASSQEPGLKIYEQYF. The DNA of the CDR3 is TGCGCCAGCAGCCAAGAGCCGGGACTGAAGATTTACGAGCAGTACTTC.

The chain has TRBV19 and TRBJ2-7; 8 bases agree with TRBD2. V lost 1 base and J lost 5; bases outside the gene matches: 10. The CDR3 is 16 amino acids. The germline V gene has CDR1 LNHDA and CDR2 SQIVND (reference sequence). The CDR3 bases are TGTGCCAGTAGTATAGTTGTCGGGAGGGCGGGCGACGAGCAGTACTTC. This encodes CASSIVVGRAGDEQYF. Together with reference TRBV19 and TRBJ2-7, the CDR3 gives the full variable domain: DGGITQSPKYLFRKEGQNVTLSCEQNLNHDAMYWYRQDPGQGLRLIYYSQIVNDFQKGDIAEGYSVSREKKESFPLTVTSAQKNPTAFYLCASSIVVGRAGDEQYFGPGTRLTVT.

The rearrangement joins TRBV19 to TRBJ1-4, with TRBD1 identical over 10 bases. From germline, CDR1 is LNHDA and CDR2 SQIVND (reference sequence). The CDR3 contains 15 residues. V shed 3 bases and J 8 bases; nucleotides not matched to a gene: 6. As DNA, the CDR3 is TGTGCCAGTAGTATCGAGACAGGGGGCTTCGAAAAACTGTTTTTT. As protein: CASSIETGGFEKLFF.

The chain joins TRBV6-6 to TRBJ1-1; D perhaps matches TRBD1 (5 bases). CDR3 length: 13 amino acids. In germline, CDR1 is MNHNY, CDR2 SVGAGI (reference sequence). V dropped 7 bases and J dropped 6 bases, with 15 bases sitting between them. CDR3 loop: CASKIRGVSEAFF. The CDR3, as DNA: TGTGCCAGCAAAATCCGGGGGGTTTCTGAAGCTTTCTTT.

CDR3 sequence: CATSIWGNTEAFF. CDR3 coding DNA: TGTGCCACCTCTATTTGGGGCAACACTGAAGCTTTCTTT. The chain is built from TRBV2 and TRBJ1-1; weak D call: TRBD1 (5 bases). The V gene lost 10 bases and the J gene lost 2 bases, with 14 bases spanning the gap. The germline V gene has CDR1 SNHLY and CDR2 FYNNEI. There are 13 residues in the CDR3.

Here the CDR3 DNA reads TGTGCCATCAGTGACGACCAGGCCGGCAGCTATGGCTACACCTTC. Amino acids: CAISDDQAGSYGYTF. The J gene is TRBJ1-2, the V gene TRBV10-3; D is unclear. The length of the CDR3 is 15 residues. Trimming pared 3 bases from V and 4 bases from J, leaving 15 bases between. The V gene's germline CDR1 is ENHRY and CDR2 SYGVKD.

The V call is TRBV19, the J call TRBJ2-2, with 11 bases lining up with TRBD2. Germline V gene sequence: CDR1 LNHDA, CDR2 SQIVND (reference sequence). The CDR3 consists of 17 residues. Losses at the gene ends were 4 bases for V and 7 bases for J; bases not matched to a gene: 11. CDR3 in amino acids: CASSRNLAGGPIGELFF. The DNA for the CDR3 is TGTGCCAGTAGTAGAAATTTAGCGGGAGGGCCAATCGGGGAGCTGTTTTTT.

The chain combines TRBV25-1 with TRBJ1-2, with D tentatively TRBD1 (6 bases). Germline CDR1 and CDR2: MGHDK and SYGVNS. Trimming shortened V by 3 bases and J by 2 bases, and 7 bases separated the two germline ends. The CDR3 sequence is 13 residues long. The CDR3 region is CASSDDRNYGYTF. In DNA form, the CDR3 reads TGTGCCAGCAGTGACGACAGGAACTATGGCTACACCTTC.